The source of this T cell receptor beta chain is a study of identical twins. This clonotype has at least ten counts. TCRdb re-called the 5' RACE reads with MiXCR, one entry per CDR3 protein. Here the sample spans around 570,000 distinct CDR3 sequences, more than 9% being singletons. CDR1 LGHNA and CDR2 YNFKEQ come from the germline V gene. V lost 0 bases and J 9 bases, leaving 12 bases between the germline ends. CDR3 size: 14 residues. The sample also formed part of further work on yellow fever vaccine responses in identical twins.

Sample: PBMCs. This TCR was sampled from a woman aged 18-35 years in good health. The V and J genes are TRBV4-2 and TRBJ2-1; weak D call: TRBD2 (6 bases). For the CDR3, the DNA is TGTGCCAGCAGCCAAGATTCAGCAGCGGGTGAGCAGTTCTTC. As protein: CASSQDSAAGEQFF.